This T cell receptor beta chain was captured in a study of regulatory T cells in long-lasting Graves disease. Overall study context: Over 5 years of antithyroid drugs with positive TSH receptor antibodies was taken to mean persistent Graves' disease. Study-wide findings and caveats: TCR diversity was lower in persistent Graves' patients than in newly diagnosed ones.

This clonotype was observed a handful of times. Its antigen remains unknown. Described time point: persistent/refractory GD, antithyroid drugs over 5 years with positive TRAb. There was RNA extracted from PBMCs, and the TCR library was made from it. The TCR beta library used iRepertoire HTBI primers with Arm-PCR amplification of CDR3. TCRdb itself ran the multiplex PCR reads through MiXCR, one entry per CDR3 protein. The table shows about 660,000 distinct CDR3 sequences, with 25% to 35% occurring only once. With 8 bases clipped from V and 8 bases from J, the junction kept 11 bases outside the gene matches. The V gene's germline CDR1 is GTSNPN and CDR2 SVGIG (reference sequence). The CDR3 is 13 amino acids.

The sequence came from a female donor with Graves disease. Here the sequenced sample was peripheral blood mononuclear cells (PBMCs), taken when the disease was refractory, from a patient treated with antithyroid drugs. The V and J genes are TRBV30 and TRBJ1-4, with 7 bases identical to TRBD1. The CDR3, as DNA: TGTGCCGGCGACAGGGCCGCGGGGGAAAAACTGTTTTTT. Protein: CAGDRAAGEKLFF. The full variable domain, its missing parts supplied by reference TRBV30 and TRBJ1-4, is SQTIHQWPATLVQPVGSPLSLECTVEGTSNPNLYWYRQAAGRGLQLLFYSVGIGQISSEVPQNLSASRPQDRQFILSSKKLLLSDSGFYLCAGDRAAGEKLFFGSGTQLSVL.